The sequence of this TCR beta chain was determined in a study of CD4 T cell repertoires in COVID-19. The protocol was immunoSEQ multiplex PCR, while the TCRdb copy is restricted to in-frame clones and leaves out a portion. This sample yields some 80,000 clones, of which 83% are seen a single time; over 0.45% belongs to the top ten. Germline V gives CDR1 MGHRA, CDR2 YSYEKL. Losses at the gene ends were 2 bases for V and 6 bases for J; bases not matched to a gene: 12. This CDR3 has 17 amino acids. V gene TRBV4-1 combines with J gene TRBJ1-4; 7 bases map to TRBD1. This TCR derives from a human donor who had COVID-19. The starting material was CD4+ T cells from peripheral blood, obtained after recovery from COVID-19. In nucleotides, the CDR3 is TGCGCCAGCAGCCAATTCGGGGGCGGGACAGAGCATGAAAAACTGTTTTTT. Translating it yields CASSQFGGGTEHEKLFF.